One and the same sample provided the 20 T cell receptor beta chains below, sequenced in a study of Ad26.COV2.S vaccination and SARS-CoV-2 variants. Treatment of the sample: some 20 received Ad26.COV2.S at low or high dose, single or two shots; about five received placebo; per-sample allocation not given. Samples were taken on day 63 after the first vaccine or placebo injection. This table comes from immunoSEQ multiplex PCR, and its TCRdb copy is limited to in-frame clones, with some not included. The sample shows fewer than 600,000 clones, 80% to 90% of them seen only once. The sequences come from peripheral blood, collected in a trial of Ad26.COV2.S vaccine versus placebo. The receptors here all came from a person between 18 and 60 years old who received the Ad26.COV2.S COVID-19 vaccine or a placebo.

The CDR3 DNA is TGTGCCAGCAGTTACGGGACTAGCGGGGGGTTGAAGACCCAGTACTTC. Encoded protein: CASSYGTSGGLKTQYF. This chain joins TRBV6-2 or TRBV6-3 and TRBJ2-5, with TRBD2 matching over 15 bases. Germline V CDR1 and CDR2: MNHEY, SVGEGT. J lost 6 bases, V lost 2 bases, and 4 bases had no gene match. There are 16 residues in the CDR3.

The gene calls are TRBV28 and TRBJ2-1; D is unresolved. V shed 6 bases and J shed 7 bases, with 19 bases lying between them. Germline V gene sequence: CDR1 MDHEN, CDR2 SYDVKM. The CDR3 is 15 amino acids. The CDR3 coding sequence is TGTGCCAGCAGCCAAGGCCTCCGTGTGGGGAATGAGCAGTTCTTC. Translation: CASSQGLRVGNEQFF.

The rearrangement uses TRBV11-2 and TRBJ2-3; possibly TRBD1 or TRBD2 for D (6 bases each). There are 15 residues in the CDR3. The germline V and J ends were trimmed by 3 bases and 0 bases, with 10 bases remaining between them. The germline V gene encodes CDR1 SGHAT and CDR2 FQNNGV. Written as DNA, the CDR3 is TGTGCCAGCAGCTTCGGGGGACAAAGCACAGATACGCAGTATTTT. This sequence encodes CASSFGGQSTDTQYF.

This sequence joins TRBV28 and TRBJ1-5, with TRBD1 matching 9 bases. CDR1 and CDR2 from the germline V gene are MDHEN and SYDVKM. Trimming took 7 bases from V and 7 from J; bases not matched to a gene: 5. The CDR3 is 13 amino acids. The CDR3 nucleotides are TGTGCCAGCAACACAGGGGGCTGGCAGCCCCAGCATTTT. Amino acid sequence: CASNTGGWQPQHF.

J is TRBJ1-1 and V is TRBV6-1; D not certain. CDR3 size: 12 residues. V gave up 2 bases and J gave up 1 base, with 2 bases separating them. The germline CDR1 and CDR2 sequences are MNHNS and SASEGT. The CDR3 region is CASSEQNTEAFF. The CDR3 nucleotides read TGTGCCAGCAGTGAACAGAACACTGAAGCTTTCTTT.

The chain employs TRBV7-3 and TRBJ2-3; D gene uncertain. The germline CDR1 and CDR2 sequences are SGHTA and FQGTGA. CDR3 length equals 14 residues. Trimming took off 1 base at V and 1 base at J, with 6 bases between the two ends. Here the CDR3 DNA reads TGTGCCAGCAGCTTAAGCCCAGGCACAGATACGCAGTATTTT. Its protein is CASSLSPGTDTQYF.

The V and J genes are TRBV5-1 and TRBJ1-1, with 7 bases that match TRBD1. The germline V gene has CDR1 SGHRS and CDR2 YFSETQ. There are 14 residues in the CDR3. The ends lost 2 bases at V and 1 base at J; junction bases unmatched: 2. CDR3 region: CASSFWTGNTEAFF. Written as DNA, the CDR3 is TGCGCCAGCAGCTTTTGGACAGGGAACACTGAAGCTTTCTTT.

The chain recombines TRBV6-4 with TRBJ2-1, with 11 bases identical to TRBD2. The CDR3 runs 15 residues. Trimming took 4 bases from V and 3 from J; bases not matched to a gene: 2. CDR1 and CDR2 from the germline V gene are MRHNA and SNTAGT. This CDR3 reads CASSGLAGHYNEQFF. Written as DNA, the CDR3 is TGTGCCAGCAGTGGACTAGCGGGGCACTACAATGAGCAGTTCTTC.

V and J are TRBV6-2 or TRBV6-3 and TRBJ2-1; weak D call: TRBD2 (6 bases). Germline V CDR1 and CDR2: MNHEY, SVGEGT. The germline V and J ends were trimmed by 2 bases and 5 bases, with 13 bases remaining between them. The CDR3 spans 15 residues. The CDR3 sequence is CASSYIGTANNEQFF. CDR3 in DNA: TGTGCCAGCAGTTACATTGGGACTGCTAACAATGAGCAGTTCTTC.

This clone was seen a few times. The chain uses TRBV5-1 and TRBJ1-4, with a possible D match to TRBD1 (5 bases). V was shortened by 0 bases and J by 2 bases, with 11 bases between the two germline ends. The CDR3 spans 16 residues. The germline gives CDR1 SGHRS, CDR2 YFSETQ. The CDR3 loop is CASSLGVKGTNEKLFF. The CDR3 DNA reads as TGCGCCAGCAGCTTGGGAGTAAAGGGGACTAATGAAAAACTGTTTTTT.

The J gene is TRBJ1-5, the V gene TRBV3-1 (or the pseudogene TRBV3-2); perhaps TRBD1 as D (6 bases). The CDR3 covers 14 residues. V was cut by 3 bases and J by 7 bases, with 13 bases left in between. Germline CDR1 reads LGHDT; CDR2 reads YNNKEL (reference sequence). The CDR3 reads CASSQRVGAQPQHF. The CDR3 DNA is TGTGCCAGCAGCCAGAGGGTGGGGGCCCAGCCCCAGCATTTT.

The rearrangement links TRBV6-6 to TRBJ1-6; D is perhaps TRBD1 (5 bases). CDR1 MNHNY and CDR2 SVGAGI come from the germline V gene (reference sequence). The CDR3 has 15 residues. V lost 7 bases and J 0 bases, leaving 10 bases between the germline ends. CDR3 sequence: CASIMTDSYNSPLHF. CDR3 bases: TGTGCCAGCATCATGACAGACTCCTATAATTCACCCCTCCACTTT.

The V call is TRBV3-1 (or the pseudogene TRBV3-2), the J call TRBJ2-7; D gene uncertain. Trimming pared 4 bases from V and 3 bases from J, leaving 13 bases between. The CDR3 runs to 14 residues. Germline V CDR1 and CDR2: LGHDT, YNNKEL (reference sequence). The DNA for the CDR3 is TGTGCCAGCAGCCCCCCTATACAGTGCTACGAGCAGTACTTC. Translated, it gives CASSPPIQCYEQYF.

This clone was detected only once. CDR3 bases: TGCGCCAGCAGCGTTTCAGGCGGCAAAGTTACCTCTGGGGCCAACGTCCTGACTTTC. Translation gives CASSVSGGKVTSGANVLTF. This chain joins TRBV5-1 and TRBJ2-6; D is ambiguous. Deletions cut 4 bases from V and 0 bases from J, with 20 bases between. The CDR3 consists of 19 residues. Germline V gene lookup returns CDR1 SGHRS and CDR2 YFSETQ.

This clone was observed a handful of times. This chain connects TRBV6-1 to TRBJ2-1; no firm D call. With 2 bases removed from V and 9 bases from J, the gap between germline ends came to 8 bases. This CDR3 has 12 residues. In germline, CDR1 is MNHNS, CDR2 SASEGT. DNA for the CDR3: TGTGCCAGCAGTGAATTTACGGGTGAGCAGTTCTTC. It yields the protein CASSEFTGEQFF.

The chain has TRBV7-9 and TRBJ2-4; D gene unclear. This CDR3 contains 14 residues. CDR1 is SEHNR, CDR2 FQNEAQ, per germline (reference sequence). The V gene lost 0 bases and the J gene lost 3 bases, with 6 bases spanning the gap. Here the CDR3 DNA reads TGTGCCAGCAGCTTAGCGCAGAGCAAAAACATTCAGTACTTC. This encodes CASSLAQSKNIQYF.

This clone was seen a few times. This chain links TRBV3-1 (or the pseudogene TRBV3-2) with TRBJ1-5; D possibly corresponds to TRBD1 (5 bases). Germline V lookup: CDR1 LGHDT, CDR2 YNNKEL (reference sequence). V lost 1 base and J lost 7, with 8 bases in between. This CDR3 contains 13 residues. CDR3 in amino acids: CASSQVGGQPQHF. CDR3 bases: TGTGCCAGCAGCCAAGTGGGGGGACAGCCCCAGCATTTT.

The CDR3 is CASSGSGGGSATYSSYEQYF. CDR3 coding DNA: TGTGCCAGCTCGGGGTCAGGGGGCGGCAGCGCCACTTATAGCTCCTACGAGCAGTACTTC. V usage is TRBV18 and J usage is TRBJ2-7; 8 nucleotides line up with TRBD1. With 6 bases clipped from V and 0 bases from J, the junction kept 22 bases outside the gene matches. The CDR3 extends over 20 amino acids. CDR1 is KGHSH, CDR2 LQKENI, per germline.

V is TRBV5-4 and J is TRBJ2-5; D possibly corresponds to TRBD1 (6 bases). The length of the CDR3 is 15 residues. With 4 bases removed from V and 5 bases from J, the gap between germline ends came to 18 bases. Looked up from germline, CDR1 is SGHNT and CDR2 is YYREEE (reference sequence). The CDR3 nucleotides are TGTGCCAGCAGCGGATCAATACAGGGTGGGGAGACCCAGTACTTC. The encoded protein is CASSGSIQGGETQYF.

The chain carries TRBV2 and TRBJ2-7; 8 bases are shared with TRBD2. Unmatched junction bases numbered 6, after V lost 5 bases and J lost 3 bases. CDR3 length: 14 residues. Germline-derived CDR1 and CDR2 are SNHLY and FYNNEI. The CDR3 nucleotides are TGTGCCAGCAGTAGAGCGGGAGATGGCTACGAGCAGTACTTC. As protein: CASSRAGDGYEQYF.